The sequence of this TCR beta chain was determined in a study of blood T cell repertoires in COVID-19. Study at large: Donors in the United States, Italy and Spain gave samples during acute or convalescent COVID-19.

The ends were cut back, 0 bases at V and 2 bases at J, with 8 bases in the middle. CDR1 and CDR2 (germline): LNHNV, YYDKDF (reference sequence). This CDR3 region has 15 residues. Generated by immunoSEQ multiplex PCR, the TCRdb table keeps only in-frame clones and is missing some. The sample comprises roughly 340,000 clones, 89% of which are singletons, and around 2.8% rests with the top ten. Details on this clone: This same CDR3 is encoded by further DNA sequences in the sample.

Sequencing was performed on peripheral blood. J is TRBJ1-5 and V is TRBV15; D remains unclear. The origin of this receptor is a woman in her 30s with COVID-19, enrolled during active disease. Here the CDR3 reads CATSRDGGGNQPQHF. DNA of the CDR3: TGTGCCACCAGCAGAGATGGAGGTGGCAATCAGCCCCAGCATTTT.